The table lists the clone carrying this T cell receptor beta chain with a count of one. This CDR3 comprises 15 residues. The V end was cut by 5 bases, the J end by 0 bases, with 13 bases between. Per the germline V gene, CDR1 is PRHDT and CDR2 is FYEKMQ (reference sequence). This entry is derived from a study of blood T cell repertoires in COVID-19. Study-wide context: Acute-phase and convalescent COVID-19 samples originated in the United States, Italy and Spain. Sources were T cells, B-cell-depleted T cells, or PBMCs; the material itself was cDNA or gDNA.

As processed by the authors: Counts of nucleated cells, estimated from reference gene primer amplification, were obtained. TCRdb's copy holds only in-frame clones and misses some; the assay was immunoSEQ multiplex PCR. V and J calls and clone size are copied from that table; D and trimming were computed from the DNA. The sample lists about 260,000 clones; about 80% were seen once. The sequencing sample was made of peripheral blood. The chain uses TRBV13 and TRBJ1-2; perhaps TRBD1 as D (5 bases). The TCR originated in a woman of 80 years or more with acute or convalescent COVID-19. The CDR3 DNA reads TGTGCCAGCAGCCCCTACGGGGGTTCTAACTATGGCTACACCTTC. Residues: CASSPYGGSNYGYTF.